The 20 T cell receptor beta chains presented below share a single source sample, sequenced in a study of blood T cell repertoires in COVID-19. Measured with immunoSEQ multiplex PCR; TCRdb has only the in-frame clones, and not every one. The data show more than 45,000 clones, with about nine tenths seen just once and 2.6% held by the top ten. Sequencing was carried out using peripheral blood. Source of these receptors: a woman older than 75 with COVID-19, enrolled during active disease.

This chain uses TRBV5-8 with TRBJ2-5; possible D gene TRBD1, 6 bases. The CDR3 contains 14 residues. Germline V gene sequence: CDR1 SGHTS, CDR2 YDEGEE. V was pared by 0 bases and J by 7 bases, with 13 bases between. CDR3 sequence reads: CASSLAGEGGTQYF. In nucleotides, the CDR3 is TGTGCCAGCAGCTTGGCAGGGGAAGGAGGGACCCAGTACTTC.

Only a few counts were recorded for this clone. The chain is built from TRBV5-1 and TRBJ1-5, with TRBD1 matching 7 bases. The J segment lost 2 bases and the V segment lost 3 bases, leaving 2 bases of the junction unmatched. Germline assignment: CDR1 SGHRS and CDR2 YFSETQ. The CDR3 is 14 amino acids. The CDR3 is CASSSQGGNQPQHF. DNA of the CDR3: TGCGCCAGCAGCTCCCAGGGGGGCAATCAGCCCCAGCATTTT.

The J gene is TRBJ2-1, the V gene TRBV5-1, with TRBD2 matching 7 bases. CDR1 and CDR2 from the germline V gene are SGHRS and YFSETQ. The CDR3 contains 15 residues. The ends lost 5 bases at V and 6 bases at J; junction bases unmatched: 11. The CDR3 DNA is TGCGCCAGCAGGGAAGGGACCGGGGGGAGCAATGAGCAGTTCTTC. This gives the protein CASREGTGGSNEQFF.

This clone was seen only once. The genes are TRBV7-2 and TRBJ2-1; 12 bases fit TRBD2. This CDR3 is 18 amino acids long. With V trimmed by 2 bases and J by 6 bases, 11 bases remained unmatched. Germline assignment: CDR1 SGHTA and CDR2 FQGNSA. CDR3 bases: TGTGCCAGCAGCTTAAGATACCTGGGACTAGCGGGTTCCAATGAGCAGTTCTTC. Encoded protein: CASSLRYLGLAGSNEQFF. The whole variable domain, filled in from reference TRBV7-2 and TRBJ2-1, reads GAGVSQSPSNKVTEKGKDVELRCDPISGHTALYWYRQSLGQGLEFLIYFQGNSAPDKSGLPSDRFSAERTGGSVSTLTIQRTQQEDSAVYLCASSLRYLGLAGSNEQFFGPGTRLTVL.

This rearrangement joins TRBV25-1 to TRBJ1-2; no definite D call. In germline, CDR1 is MGHDK, CDR2 SYGVNS. The CDR3 runs to 13 residues. V was cut by 4 bases and J by 3 bases, with 9 bases left in between. The CDR3 DNA reads as TGTGCCAGCAGTGTTTCAGATTACTATGGCTACACCTTC. Translated: CASSVSDYYGYTF.

The chain has TRBV5-1 and TRBJ2-3, with a tentative D call TRBD2 (6 bases). Between the trimmed V and J ends, which lost 0 bases and 1 base, there was a span of 12 bases. This CDR3 contains 16 residues. Germline V gene sequence: CDR1 SGHRS, CDR2 YFSETQ. CDR3 nucleotides: TGCGCCAGCAGCTTGGACTATGAGCGGGGCACAGATACGCAGTATTTT. Translation: CASSLDYERGTDTQYF.

V gene TRBV19 combines with J gene TRBJ1-2; 8 nucleotides match TRBD1. The germline gives CDR1 LNHDA, CDR2 SQIVND (reference sequence). The V and J ends lost 6 bases and 0 bases, in that order; junction bases with no gene match: 3. The CDR3 runs 14 residues. CDR3 nucleotide sequence: TGTGCCAGTAGCATACAGGGGGCTAACTATGGCTACACCTTC. Its protein is CASSIQGANYGYTF.

The chain recombines TRBV5-1 with TRBJ1-2; the match to TRBD1 covers 8 bases. Losses at the gene ends were 0 bases for V and 1 base for J; bases not matched to a gene: 2. This CDR3 has 15 amino acids. Germline CDR1 reads SGHRS; CDR2 reads YFSETQ. CDR3 DNA sequence: TGCGCCAGCAGCTTGGGACAGGGGCATAACTATGGCTACACCTTC. Translated: CASSLGQGHNYGYTF.

This sequence joins TRBV30 and TRBJ1-6, with D possibly matching TRBD1 (6 bases). Germline V lookup: CDR1 GTSNPN, CDR2 SVGIG (reference sequence). CDR3 length: 15 residues. The V gene lost 2 bases and the J gene lost 3 bases, with 11 bases spanning the gap. The chain's CDR3 is CAWSTGPNYNSPLHF. In nucleotides, the CDR3 is TGTGCCTGGAGTACAGGGCCTAACTATAATTCACCCCTCCACTTT.

V is TRBV28 and J is TRBJ1-2; D possibly corresponds to TRBD1 (5 bases). The CDR3 is made up of 17 amino acids. CDR1 MDHEN and CDR2 SYDVKM come from the germline V gene. Trimming cost V 5 bases and J 8 bases, with 27 bases left between them. The CDR3 bases are TGTGCCAGCAGTCCACATTATCCGAGACAGAGGCTATGGGGCTACACCTTC. Its protein is CASSPHYPRQRLWGYTF.

The V and J genes are TRBV20-1 and TRBJ2-5; no clear D gene. Germline-derived CDR1 and CDR2 are DFQATT and SNEGSKA (reference sequence). The CDR3 has 10 residues. The CDR3 sequence is CSMLGETQYF. In DNA form, the CDR3 reads TGCAGCATGCTCGGGGAGACCCAGTACTTC.

The rearrangement joins TRBV6-5 to TRBJ2-1; the D gene is possibly TRBD2 (6 bases). The CDR3 loop spans 14 amino acids. In germline, CDR1 is MNHEY, CDR2 SVGAGI. V gave up 5 bases and J gave up 9 bases, with 17 bases separating them. The CDR3, as DNA: TGTGCCAGCAGTCCCGGGGAGGCATTAAGTGAGCAGTTCTTC. As protein: CASSPGEALSEQFF.

This rearrangement joins TRBV3-1 (or the pseudogene TRBV3-2) to TRBJ1-2; tentatively, D is TRBD1 (6 bases). The CDR3 is made up of 16 amino acids. Germline V gene lookup returns CDR1 LGHDT and CDR2 YNNKEL (reference sequence). Trimming took 2 bases from V and 6 from J, leaving 19 bases between them. The CDR3 bases are TGTGCCAGCAGCCAAATACCTTACAGGGCAAGGGATGGCTACACCTTC. The encoded protein is CASSQIPYRARDGYTF.

The chain recombines TRBV6-5 with TRBJ1-3; tentatively, D is TRBD1 (5 bases). Trimming took off 7 bases at V and 0 bases at J, with 13 bases between the two ends. The length of the CDR3 is 15 residues. The germline V gene encodes CDR1 MNHEY and CDR2 SVGAGI. This CDR3 is CASTSQGTSGNTIYF. The CDR3 nucleotides are TGTGCCAGCACCTCTCAGGGAACCTCTGGAAACACCATATATTTT.

This rearrangement joins TRBV21-1 to TRBJ1-3; TRBD1 was called by the table and not checked on the DNA. TRBV21-1 is termed a pseudogene. This CDR3 region has 15 residues. CDR3 sequence (DNA): TGTGCCAGCAGCAAAGGGACAGACTCTGGAAACACCATATATTTT. This encodes CASSKGTDSGNTIYF.

This rearrangement joins TRBV7-9 to TRBJ2-1; 12 bases map to TRBD2. The CDR3 loop spans 15 amino acids. The V segment lost 3 bases and the J segment 7 bases; nucleotides outside the gene matches: 4. Germline-derived CDR1 and CDR2 are SEHNR and FQNEAQ (reference sequence). The CDR3 here is CASSFMTSGSNEQFF. For the CDR3, the DNA is TGTGCCAGCAGCTTTATGACTAGCGGGAGTAATGAGCAGTTCTTC.

Comments on this clone: One junction end disagrees with the germline gene, perhaps due to a read error. Other DNA sequences in the sample encode the same CDR3. V and J are TRBV3-1 (or the pseudogene TRBV3-2) and TRBJ2-7, with D maybe TRBD1 (5 bases). The CDR3 is 11 amino acids. The germline gives CDR1 LGHDT, CDR2 YNNKEL (reference sequence). The CDR3 protein is CASRGAYEQYF. In DNA form, the CDR3 reads TGTGCCAGCAGAGGGGCCTACGAGCAGTATTTC.

The genes are TRBV7-2 and TRBJ2-7, with D maybe TRBD2 (5 bases). Trimming took 1 base from V and 0 from J, leaving 7 bases between them. The CDR3 length is 14 residues. Germline V gene data show CDR1 as SGHTA and CDR2 as FQGNSA. CDR3 nucleotide sequence: TGTGCCAGCAGCTTAGGACGGGGCTCCTACGAGCAGTACTTC. This encodes CASSLGRGSYEQYF.

This chain joins TRBV4-2 and TRBJ2-5, with 9 bases identical to TRBD2. The CDR3 is made up of 17 amino acids. CDR1 is LGHNA, CDR2 YNFKEQ, per germline. Trimming cost V 0 bases and J 5 bases; bases outside gene matches: 10. The CDR3 DNA reads as TGTGCCAGCAGCCAAGATCGGAGGGCGGGGGGGCCGGAGACCCAGTACTTC. This translates into CASSQDRRAGGPETQYF.

This rearrangement joins TRBV9 to TRBJ2-5, with unresolved D. This CDR3 region has 14 residues. Trimming cost V 0 bases and J 2 bases, with 8 bases left between them. Germline V CDR1 and CDR2: SGDLS, YYNGEE. Here the CDR3 DNA reads TGTGCCAGCAGCGTAGGTGGGCAGCAAGAGACCCAGTACTTC. It is translated as CASSVGGQQETQYF.